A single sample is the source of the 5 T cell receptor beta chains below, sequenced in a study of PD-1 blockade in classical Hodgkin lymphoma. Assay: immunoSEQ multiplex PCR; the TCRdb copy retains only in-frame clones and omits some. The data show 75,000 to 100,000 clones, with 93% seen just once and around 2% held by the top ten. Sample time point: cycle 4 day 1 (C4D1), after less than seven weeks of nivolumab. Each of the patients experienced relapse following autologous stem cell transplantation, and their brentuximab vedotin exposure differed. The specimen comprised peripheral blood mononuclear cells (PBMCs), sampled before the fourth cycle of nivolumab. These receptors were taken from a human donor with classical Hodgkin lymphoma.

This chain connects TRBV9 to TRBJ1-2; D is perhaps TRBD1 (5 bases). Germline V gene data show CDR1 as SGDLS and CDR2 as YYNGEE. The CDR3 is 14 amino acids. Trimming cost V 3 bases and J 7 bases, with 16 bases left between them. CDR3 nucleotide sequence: TGTGCCAGCAGCGGCCTCCCCAGGGCGGGTGGCTACACCTTC. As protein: CASSGLPRAGGYTF.

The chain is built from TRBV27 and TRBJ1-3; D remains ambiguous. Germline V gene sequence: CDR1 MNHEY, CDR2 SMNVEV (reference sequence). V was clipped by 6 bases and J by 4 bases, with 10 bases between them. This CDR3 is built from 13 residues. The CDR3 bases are TGTGCCAGCAGCCGGGCATCGGGAAACACCATATATTTT. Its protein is CASSRASGNTIYF.

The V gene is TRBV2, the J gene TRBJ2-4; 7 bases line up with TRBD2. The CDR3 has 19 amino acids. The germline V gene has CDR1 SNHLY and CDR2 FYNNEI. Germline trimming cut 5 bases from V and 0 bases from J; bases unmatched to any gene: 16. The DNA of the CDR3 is TGTGCCAGCAGTACGGAAGGGCGGGAGCCCTTTCTAGCCAAAAACATTCAGTACTTC. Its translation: CASSTEGREPFLAKNIQYF.

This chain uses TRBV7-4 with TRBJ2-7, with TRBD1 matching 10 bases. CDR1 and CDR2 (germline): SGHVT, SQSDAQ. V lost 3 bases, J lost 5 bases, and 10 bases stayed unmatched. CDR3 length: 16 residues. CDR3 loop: CASSLASGTGVNEQYF. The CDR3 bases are TGTGCCAGCAGCTTGGCGAGTGGGACAGGGGTAAACGAGCAGTACTTC. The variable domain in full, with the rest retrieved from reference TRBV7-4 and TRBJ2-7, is GAGVSQSPRYKVAKRGRDVALRCDSISGHVTLYWYRQTLGQGSEVLTYSQSDAQRDKSGRPSGRFSAERPERSVSTLKIQRTEQGDSAVYLCASSLASGTGVNEQYFGPGTRLTVT.

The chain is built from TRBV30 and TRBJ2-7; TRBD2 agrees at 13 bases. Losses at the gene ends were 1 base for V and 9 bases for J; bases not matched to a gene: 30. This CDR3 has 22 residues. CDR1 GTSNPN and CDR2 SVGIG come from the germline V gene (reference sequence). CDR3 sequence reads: CAWSGSGGVLTSGRLPLSPQYF. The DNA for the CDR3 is TGTGCCTGGAGTGGGAGCGGGGGGGTTCTGACTAGCGGGAGGCTCCCGCTTTCGCCGCAGTACTTC.